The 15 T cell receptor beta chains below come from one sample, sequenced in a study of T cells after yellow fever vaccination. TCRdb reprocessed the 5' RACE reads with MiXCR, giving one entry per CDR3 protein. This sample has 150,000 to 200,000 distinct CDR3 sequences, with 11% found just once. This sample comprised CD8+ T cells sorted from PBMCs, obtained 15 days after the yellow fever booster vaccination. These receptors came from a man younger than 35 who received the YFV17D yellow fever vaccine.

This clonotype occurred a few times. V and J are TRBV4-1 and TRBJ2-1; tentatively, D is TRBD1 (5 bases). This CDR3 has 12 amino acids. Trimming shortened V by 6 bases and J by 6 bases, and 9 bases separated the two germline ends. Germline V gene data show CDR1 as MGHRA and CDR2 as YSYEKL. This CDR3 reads CASSGASNEQFF. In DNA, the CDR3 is TGCGCCAGCAGTGGGGCGTCCAATGAGCAGTTCTTC.

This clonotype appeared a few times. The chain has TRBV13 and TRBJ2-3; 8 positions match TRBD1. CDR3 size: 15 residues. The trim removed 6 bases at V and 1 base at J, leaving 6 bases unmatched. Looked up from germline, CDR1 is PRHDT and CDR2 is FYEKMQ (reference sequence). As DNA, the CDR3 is TGTGCCAGCAGACCCAGGGGGCTTGGCACAGATACGCAGTATTTT. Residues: CASRPRGLGTDTQYF.

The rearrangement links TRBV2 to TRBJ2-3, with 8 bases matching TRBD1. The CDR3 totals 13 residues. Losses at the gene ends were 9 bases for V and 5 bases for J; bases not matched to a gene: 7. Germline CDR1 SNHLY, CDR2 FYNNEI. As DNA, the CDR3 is TGTGCCAGACAGGGGGTTGAGAAAGATACGCAGTATTTT. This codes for CARQGVEKDTQYF.

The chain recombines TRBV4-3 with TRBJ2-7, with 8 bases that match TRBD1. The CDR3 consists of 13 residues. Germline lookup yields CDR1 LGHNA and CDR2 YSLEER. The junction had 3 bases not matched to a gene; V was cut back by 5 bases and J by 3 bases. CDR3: CASSSGTGYEQYF. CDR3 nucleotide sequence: TGCGCCAGCAGCTCCGGGACAGGCTACGAGCAGTACTTC.

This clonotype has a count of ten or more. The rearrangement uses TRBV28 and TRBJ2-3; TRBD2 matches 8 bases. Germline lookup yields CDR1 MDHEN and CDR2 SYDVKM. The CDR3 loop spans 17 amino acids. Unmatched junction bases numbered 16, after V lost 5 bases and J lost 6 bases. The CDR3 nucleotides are TGTGCCAGCAGTCCCACGGGGGGGGGTCCCGCAACTGATACGCAGTATTTT. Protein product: CASSPTGGGPATDTQYF.

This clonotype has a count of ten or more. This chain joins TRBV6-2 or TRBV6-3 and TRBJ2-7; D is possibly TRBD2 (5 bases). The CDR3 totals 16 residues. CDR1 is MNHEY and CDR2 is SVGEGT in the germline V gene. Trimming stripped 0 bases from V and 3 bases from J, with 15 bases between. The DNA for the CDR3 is TGTGCCAGCAGTTACTCGAAACTAGAGGGCCGCTACGAGCAGTACGTC. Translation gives CASSYSKLEGRYEQYV.

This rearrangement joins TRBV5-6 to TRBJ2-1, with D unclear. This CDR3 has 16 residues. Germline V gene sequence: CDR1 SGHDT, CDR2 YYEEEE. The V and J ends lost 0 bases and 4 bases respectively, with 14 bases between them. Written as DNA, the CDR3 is TGTGCCAGCAGCTTGGCAGTGGGGAAATATTACAATGAGCAGTTCTTC. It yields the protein CASSLAVGKYYNEQFF.

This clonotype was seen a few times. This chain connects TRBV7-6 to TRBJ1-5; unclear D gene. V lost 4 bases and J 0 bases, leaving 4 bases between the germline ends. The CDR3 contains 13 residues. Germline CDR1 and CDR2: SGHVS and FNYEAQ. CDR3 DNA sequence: TGTGCCAGCAGCTGGAATAGCAATCAGCCCCAGCATTTT. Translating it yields CASSWNSNQPQHF.

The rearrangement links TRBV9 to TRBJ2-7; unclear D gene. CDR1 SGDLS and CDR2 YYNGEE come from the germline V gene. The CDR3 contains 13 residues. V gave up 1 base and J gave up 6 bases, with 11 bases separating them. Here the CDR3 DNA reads TGTGCCAGCAGCGTATTAGAGGTTAGCGAGCAGTACTTC. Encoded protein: CASSVLEVSEQYF.

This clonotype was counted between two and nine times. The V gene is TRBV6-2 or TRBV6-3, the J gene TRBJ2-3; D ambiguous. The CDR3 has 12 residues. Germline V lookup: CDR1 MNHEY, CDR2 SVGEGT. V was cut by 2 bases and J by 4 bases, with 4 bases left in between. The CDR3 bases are TGTGCCAGCAGTTACAGTCCAGATACGCAGTATTTT. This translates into CASSYSPDTQYF.

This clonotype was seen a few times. CDR3 sequence reads: CASSFGLSSGNTIYF. As DNA, the CDR3 is TGTGCCAGCAGTTTTGGCCTAAGCTCTGGAAACACCATATATTTT. The rearrangement links TRBV12-3 or TRBV12-4 to TRBJ1-3; D is uncertain. Trimming removed 3 bases at V and 0 bases at J, with 9 bases between. The CDR3 loop spans 15 amino acids.

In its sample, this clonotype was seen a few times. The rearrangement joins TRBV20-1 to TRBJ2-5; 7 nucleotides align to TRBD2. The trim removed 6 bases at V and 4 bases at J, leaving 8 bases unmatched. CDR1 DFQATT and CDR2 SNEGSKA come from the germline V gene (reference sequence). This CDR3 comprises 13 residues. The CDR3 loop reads CSASEGLGETQYF. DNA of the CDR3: TGCAGTGCCAGCGAAGGACTAGGAGAGACCCAGTACTTC.

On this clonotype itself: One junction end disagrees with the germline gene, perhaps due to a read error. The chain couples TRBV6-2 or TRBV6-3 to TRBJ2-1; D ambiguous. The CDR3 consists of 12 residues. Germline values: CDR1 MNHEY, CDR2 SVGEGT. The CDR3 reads CASCLSYYEQFF. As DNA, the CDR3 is TGTGCCAGCTGTCTGTCCTACTATGAGCAGTTCTTC.

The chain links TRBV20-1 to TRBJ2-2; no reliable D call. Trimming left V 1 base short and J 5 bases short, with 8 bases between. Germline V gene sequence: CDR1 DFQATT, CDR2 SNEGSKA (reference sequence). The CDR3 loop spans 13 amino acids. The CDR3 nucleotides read TGCAGTGCTAGAGTGGAATCTACCGGGGAGCTGTTTTTT. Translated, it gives CSARVESTGELFF.

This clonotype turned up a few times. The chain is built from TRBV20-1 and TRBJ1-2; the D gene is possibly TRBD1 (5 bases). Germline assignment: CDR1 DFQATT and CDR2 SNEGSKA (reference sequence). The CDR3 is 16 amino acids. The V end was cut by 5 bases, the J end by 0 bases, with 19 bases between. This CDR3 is CSAGYRTTLANYGYTF. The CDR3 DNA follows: TGCAGTGCTGGCTACAGGACGACCCTAGCTAACTATGGCTACACCTTC.